The 16 T cell receptor beta chains below all came from one sample that was sequenced in a study of cytomegalovirus exposure and HLA in healthy donors. The PCR used 60 Vbeta and 13 Jbeta primers. Using immunoSEQ multiplex PCR, the repertoire was profiled, and TCRdb retains in-frame clones only, with some absent. This sample has roughly 73,000 clones, with about 88% found just once. Material for sequencing was PBMCs. The receptors shown here come from a woman aged 45-65 years in good health and CMV-seronegative.

CDR3 residues: CASSLRELTGELFF. In DNA, the CDR3 is TGTGCCAGCAGTTTACGGGAACTCACCGGGGAGCTGTTTTTT. This sequence joins TRBV28 and TRBJ2-2; D perhaps matches TRBD2 (5 bases). The CDR3 totals 14 residues. The germline CDR1 and CDR2 sequences are MDHEN and SYDVKM. V was cut by 2 bases and J by 4 bases, with 8 bases left in between. Looking up the rest from reference TRBV28 and TRBJ2-2 gives the full variable domain: DVKVTQSSRYLVKRTGEKVFLECVQDMDHENMFWYRQDPGLGLRLIYFSYDVKMKEKGDIPEGYSVSREKKERFSLILESASTNQTSMYLCASSLRELTGELFFGEGSRLTVL.

The V and J genes are TRBV4-2 and TRBJ2-1; weak D call: TRBD2 (5 bases). This CDR3 contains 17 residues. Germline V gene sequence: CDR1 LGHNA, CDR2 YNFKEQ. Trimming took off 0 bases at V and 7 bases at J, with 19 bases between the two ends. The CDR3 loop is CASSQEGETLRGNEQFF. DNA of the CDR3: TGTGCCAGCAGCCAAGAGGGAGAAACTTTGCGAGGGAATGAGCAGTTCTTC.

The gene calls are TRBV7-2 and TRBJ1-2; TRBD1 matches at 7 bases. V shed 5 bases, J shed 0 bases, and the junction held 6 bases outside the gene matches. The CDR3 has 15 amino acids. Per germline, CDR1 SGHTA and CDR2 FQGNSA. The CDR3 region is CASSVGTDSNYGYTF. The CDR3 DNA reads TGTGCCAGCAGCGTAGGGACAGACTCTAACTATGGCTACACCTTC.

The table lists this clone with a count of one. The J gene is TRBJ2-7, the V gene TRBV6-1, with TRBD2 identical over 10 bases. V shed 7 bases, J shed 4 bases, and the junction held 7 bases outside the gene matches. The CDR3 is 14 amino acids. Germline V gene sequence: CDR1 MNHNS, CDR2 SASEGT. DNA for the CDR3: TGTGCCAGCATGGAAGCGGGGGGGCCTTACGAGCAGTACGTC. Protein: CASMEAGGPYEQYV.

The genes are TRBV27 and TRBJ1-1, with 7 bases lining up with TRBD1. The germline CDR1 and CDR2 sequences are MNHEY and SMNVEV (reference sequence). Trimming cost V 6 bases and J 1 base; bases outside gene matches: 8. This CDR3 comprises 15 residues. CDR3 protein: CASRATGHRNTEAFF. The CDR3 region has the DNA TGTGCCAGCAGAGCGACAGGGCATCGGAACACTGAAGCTTTCTTT.

The chain employs TRBV5-1 and TRBJ2-1; D might be TRBD1 (5 bases). Germline V gene lookup returns CDR1 SGHRS and CDR2 YFSETQ. This CDR3 is built from 13 residues. With 2 bases removed from V and 6 bases from J, the gap between germline ends came to 9 bases. The chain's CDR3 is CASSLRTSNEQFF. CDR3 nucleotide sequence: TGCGCCAGCAGCTTACGGACATCCAATGAGCAGTTCTTC.

The V and J genes are TRBV30 and TRBJ1-2; TRBD1 aligns across 10 bases. The CDR3 contains 13 residues. CDR1 and CDR2 (germline): GTSNPN, SVGIG (reference sequence). The V segment lost 4 bases and the J segment 6 bases; nucleotides outside the gene matches: 5. The CDR3 loop reads CAWTWTGGDGYTF. The CDR3 coding sequence is TGTGCCTGGACTTGGACAGGGGGAGATGGCTACACCTTC.

J is TRBJ1-1 and V is TRBV16; 7 nucleotides line up with TRBD1. V gave up 4 bases and J gave up 1 base; unmatched junction bases: 6. CDR1 is KGHSY and CDR2 is FQNENV in the germline V gene. The CDR3 loop spans 15 amino acids. The CDR3 is CASSLGQDSNTEAFF. Written as DNA, the CDR3 is TGTGCCAGCAGCCTTGGACAGGATTCGAACACTGAAGCTTTCTTT.

The chain is built from TRBV29-1 and TRBJ2-3; D is unresolved. Trimming cost V 5 bases and J 3 bases, with 15 bases left between them. CDR3 length: 14 amino acids. Per germline, CDR1 SQVTM and CDR2 ANQGSEA. CDR3 region: CSVRGKGSTDTQYF. CDR3 coding DNA: TGCAGCGTTAGAGGAAAAGGAAGTACAGATACGCAGTATTTT.

The chain recombines TRBV9 with TRBJ2-2, with 7 bases that match TRBD1. The length of the CDR3 is 16 residues. In germline, CDR1 is SGDLS, CDR2 YYNGEE. V trimming: 3 bases; J trimming: 1 base; junction bases outside the gene matches: 6. CDR3 residues: CASSATGQRNTGELFF. CDR3 nucleotide sequence: TGTGCCAGCAGCGCCACGGGACAGAGGAACACCGGGGAGCTGTTTTTT.

The V call is TRBV6-1, the J call TRBJ1-2; 8 bases agree with TRBD1. After removal of 10 bases from V and 3 bases from J, the junction contained 10 bases not matched to a gene. From germline, CDR1 is MNHNS and CDR2 SASEGT. The length of the CDR3 is 14 residues. The CDR3 bases are TGTGCCAATTACGACAGGGGTAATGACTATGGCTACACCTTC. Protein: CANYDRGNDYGYTF.

This clone turned up a few times. This chain connects TRBV7-2 to TRBJ1-2; tentatively, D is TRBD1 (5 bases). The CDR3 length is 16 residues. Germline CDR1 and CDR2: SGHTA and FQGNSA. V dropped 1 base and J dropped 6 bases, with 18 bases sitting between them. The CDR3 region is CASSLGGAGQLDGYTF. The CDR3 nucleotides read TGTGCCAGCAGCTTAGGAGGGGCGGGGCAACTCGATGGCTACACCTTC.

The chain uses TRBV4-1 and TRBJ2-2; 7 bases fit TRBD1. Trimming removed 4 bases from V and 7 bases from J; junction bases left unmatched: 12. The V gene's germline CDR1 is MGHRA and CDR2 YSYEKL. This CDR3 contains 16 residues. The CDR3 sequence: CASSPSPGTADGELFF. DNA of the CDR3: TGCGCCAGCAGCCCGTCGCCCGGGACAGCAGACGGGGAGCTGTTTTTT.

The V gene is TRBV20-1, the J gene TRBJ2-1; D is perhaps TRBD2 (6 bases). There are 11 residues in the CDR3. V was pared by 3 bases and J by 10 bases, with 10 bases between. Germline V CDR1 and CDR2: DFQATT, SNEGSKA (reference sequence). CDR3 sequence reads: CSARSSGEQFF. The CDR3 region has the DNA TGCAGTGCTAGGTCCAGCGGGGAGCAGTTCTTC.

The rearrangement joins TRBV30 to TRBJ2-3; TRBD2 matches at 11 bases. The J segment lost 2 bases and the V segment lost 3 bases, leaving 4 bases of the junction unmatched. The CDR3 is made up of 15 amino acids. The germline V gene has CDR1 GTSNPN and CDR2 SVGIG (reference sequence). Here the CDR3 DNA reads TGTGCCTGGAGGCGACTAGCGGGACACACAGATACGCAGTATTTT. Its protein product is CAWRRLAGHTDTQYF.

The table lists this clone with a count of one. The chain joins TRBV11-2 to TRBJ2-3, with D maybe TRBD2 (7 bases). This CDR3 comprises 19 residues. Germline loops: CDR1 SGHAT, CDR2 FQNNGV. The V end lost 1 base, the J end lost 5 bases, and 25 bases lay between the germline ends. CDR3 residues: CASSLGPVGAGKGVDTQYF. The CDR3 bases are TGTGCCAGCAGCTTAGGCCCCGTAGGAGCGGGAAAGGGGGTAGATACGCAGTATTTT.